This is a list of T cell receptor beta chains from one sample in a study of T cells in Graves' hyperthyroidism and ophthalmopathy. Each CDR3 protein is one row after TCRdb ran MiXCR on the multiplex PCR reads. This sample has approximately 330,000 distinct CDR3 sequences, with roughly an eighth found just once. Material for sequencing was blood. The receptors were gathered from a woman between 40 and 55 years old with Graves' ophthalmopathy. Each CDR3 is given with its conserved first and last residue. A D gene is named only where the DNA matches it firmly. Clone sizes are given selectively: once, few, many, or a class where the clone is expanded.

CDR3 DNA	CDR3 protein	clone size	CDR3 length	V gene	J gene	D gene
TGTGCCAGCAGTTATCGAGGGGCGGGGGGGAGCACAGATACGCAGTATTTT	CASSYRGAGGSTDTQYF	many	17	TRBV6-6	TRBJ2-3	TRBD2
TGTGCCAGCTCACCGGTTGCCCCATTTGGGGGTGCTGAAGCTTTCTTT	CASSPVAPFGGAEAFF	-	16	TRBV18	TRBJ1-1	-
TGTGCCAGCAGTGAAGCCGACGGATACACCGGGGAGCTGTTTTTT	CASSEADGYTGELFF	many	15	TRBV2	TRBJ2-2	-
TGTGCCAGCAGTTACAGTACGCTCACCGGGGAGCTGTTTTTT	CASSYSTLTGELFF	few	14	TRBV6-6	TRBJ2-2	-
TGTGCCAGCAGCTTAGTAGCGGGGGGGTTAGGTGAGCAGTTCTTC	CASSLVAGGLGEQFF	many	15	TRBV11-1	TRBJ2-1	TRBD2
TGTGCCAGCAGTTACTCCCGGGTAGCGGGAGTAGGTGAGCAGTTCTTC	CASSYSRVAGVGEQFF	many	16	TRBV6-5	TRBJ2-1	TRBD2
TGCAGTGCGCGAGGGACTATCGGGTGGACCGGGGAGCTGTTTTTT	CSARGTIGWTGELFF	few	15	TRBV20-1	TRBJ2-2	TRBD2
TGCAGTGCCCCGACAAAGAGGAACACTGAAGCTTTCTTT	CSAPTKRNTEAFF	few	13	TRBV20-1	TRBJ1-1	-
TGTGCCAGCAGCTTAGGTGCCCGGGGGGCCGGATCAGATACGCAGTATTTT	CASSLGARGAGSDTQYF	few	17	TRBV7-8	TRBJ2-3	-
TGTGCCAGCAGTTTCGCGGGGGTCGGTGACAATGAGCAGTTCTTC	CASSFAGVGDNEQFF	many	15	TRBV12-3/TRBV12-4	TRBJ2-1	TRBD2
TGCAGCGTTGAATCTTCTAGCGGGAGGGATGAGCAGTTCTTC	CSVESSSGRDEQFF	-	14	TRBV29-1	TRBJ2-1	TRBD2
TGTGCCAGCAGCCAAGAAACAGATTTCTCCTATAATTCACCCCTCCACTTT	CASSQETDFSYNSPLHF	few	17	TRBV4-2	TRBJ1-6	-
TGCAGTGTAATCGGACAGGACCGCACTGAAGCTTTCTTT	CSVIGQDRTEAFF	few	13	TRBV20-1	TRBJ1-1	TRBD1
TGTGCTAGTGGAGGACGGGCTAGCGGCACCGGGGAGCTGTTTTTT	CASGGRASGTGELFF	many	15	TRBV12-5	TRBJ2-2	TRBD2
TGTGCCAGCAGCGTTAGCGGGGTATCCTACAATGAGCAGTTCTTC	CASSVSGVSYNEQFF	many	15	TRBV9	TRBJ2-1	TRBD2
TGTGCCAGCAGCCGGGGGGATGGCTATGGCTACACCTTC	CASSRGDGYGYTF	many	13	TRBV12-3/TRBV12-4	TRBJ1-2	-
TGTGCCAGCAGCCCCGTCCCGGAAGCCAAAAACATTCAGTACTTC	CASSPVPEAKNIQYF	many	15	TRBV5-6	TRBJ2-4	-
TGCAGTGCTAGAGATTTCCGAGTTCTCTACGAGCAGTACTTC	CSARDFRVLYEQYF	many	14	TRBV20-1	TRBJ2-7	-
TGTGCCAGCAGAGCGGACGGAGTCTACGAGCAGTACTTC	CASRADGVYEQYF	few	13	TRBV12-3/TRBV12-4	TRBJ2-7	-
TGTGCCGGCTGGGACAGGGTGTATGGCTACACCTTC	CAGWDRVYGYTF	few	12	TRBV6-1	TRBJ1-2	TRBD1